This T cell receptor (beta chain) was sequenced in a study of cytomegalovirus exposure and HLA in healthy donors. Whole-study findings and limits: Segments of the TCR beta V type were, in most cases, productive about 90% or about 30% of the time in an earlier analysis. On later analysis, the bulk of CMV-associated TCR beta chains appeared to be HLA-restricted. Altogether, 160 or so TCR beta chains were recorded as cytomegalovirus-associated.

The V end was cut by 3 bases, the J end by 2 bases, with 11 bases between. CDR1 and CDR2 from the germline V gene are SGHTA and FQGTGA. The CDR3 spans 14 residues. The primer mix had 60 Vbeta and 13 Jbeta primers. Assay used: immunoSEQ multiplex PCR; TCRdb lists only in-frame clones, some missing. The sample shows 160,000 or so clones, nearly 80% of them seen only once. Healthy people donating bone marrow made up the donors. About this clone itself: Its target is unknown.

The chain carries TRBV7-3 and TRBJ2-7, with a tentative D call TRBD2 (7 bases). This TCR came from a man aged 40-49 years in good health and CMV-seropositive. Material: PBMCs. In DNA form, the CDR3 reads TGTGCCAGCAGCTTCGGAGGGGGGGCCTACGAGCAGTACTTC. Its protein is CASSFGGGAYEQYF. Looking up the rest from reference TRBV7-3 and TRBJ2-7 gives the full variable domain: GAGVSQTPSNKVTEKGKYVELRCDPISGHTALYWYRQSLGQGPEFLIYFQGTGAADDSGLPNDRFFAVRPEGSVSTLKIQRTERGDSAVYLCASSFGGGAYEQYFGPGTRLTVT.